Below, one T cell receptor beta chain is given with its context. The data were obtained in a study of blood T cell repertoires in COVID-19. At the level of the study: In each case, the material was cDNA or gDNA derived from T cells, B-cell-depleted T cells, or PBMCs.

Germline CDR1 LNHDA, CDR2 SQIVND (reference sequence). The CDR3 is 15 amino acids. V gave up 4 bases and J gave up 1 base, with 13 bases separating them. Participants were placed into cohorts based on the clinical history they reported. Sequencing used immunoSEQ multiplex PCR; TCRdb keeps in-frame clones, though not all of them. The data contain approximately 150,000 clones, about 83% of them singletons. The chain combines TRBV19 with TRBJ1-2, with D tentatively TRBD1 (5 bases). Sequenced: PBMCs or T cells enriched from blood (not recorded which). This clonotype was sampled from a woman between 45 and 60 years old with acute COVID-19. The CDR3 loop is CASSSNRNLNYGYTF. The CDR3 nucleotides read TGTGCCAGTAGTAGCAACAGGAATCTTAACTATGGCTACACCTTC.